Listed below are T cell receptor beta chains from one sample, sequenced in a study of regulatory T cells in long-lasting Graves disease. TCRdb reprocessed the multiplex PCR reads via MiXCR and lists one record per CDR3 protein. The repertoire holds roughly 400,000 distinct CDR3 sequences, with roughly 15% as singletons. The sample was also reused in another study, on T cells in Graves' hyperthyroidism and ophthalmopathy.

Here the sequenced sample was peripheral blood mononuclear cells (PBMCs), taken at new diagnosis, from a patient treated with antithyroid drugs. Source of these receptors: a woman between 18 and 30 years old with Graves disease. The CDR3 runs from the conserved cysteine through the conserved F or W. D genes are given only for firm matches. Some rows have no size entry. The others give once, few or many, or a class for an expanded clone.

- TRBJ2-2 many TRBV7-2 CASSLEVLGPGELFF TGTGCCAGCAGCTTAGAGGTGCTCGGGCCCGGGGAGCTGTTTTTT
- TRBJ2-1 few TRBV29-1 CSAPSVNEQFF TGCAGCGCACCTAGCGTGAATGAGCAGTTCTTC
TRBD2 TRBJ2-1 many TRBV20-1 CSARGAGSSGRGLNEQFF TGCAGTGCTAGAGGCGCAGGATCTAGCGGGAGAGGACTCAATGAGCAGTTCTTC
- TRBJ2-3 many TRBV24-1 CATSDLDGRDTQYF TGTGCCACCAGTGATTTGGACGGGAGAGATACGCAGTATTTT
- TRBJ2-6 - TRBV15 CATSRVTHTSSGANVLTF TGTGCCACCAGCAGAGTAACCCACACAAGCTCTGGGGCCAACGTCCTGACTTTC
- TRBJ2-1 many TRBV7-3 CASSLWGSPYNEQFF TGTGCCAGCAGCTTATGGGGGAGTCCGTACAATGAGCAGTTCTTC
- TRBJ2-3 few TRBV19 CASSDRELDTDTQYF TGTGCCAGTAGTGACCGGGAACTAGACACAGATACGCAGTATTTT
- TRBJ2-1 - TRBV20-1 CSAKVPGEQFF TGCAGTGCTAAGGTCCCGGGGGAGCAGTTCTTC
- TRBJ1-2 many TRBV25-1 CASSESGRGRYGYTF TGTGCCAGCAGTGAGTCTGGGAGGGGCCGGTATGGCTACACCTTC
TRBD1 TRBJ1-2 many TRBV2 CANSLQGDGYTF TGTGCCAACTCTTTGCAGGGGGATGGCTACACCTTC
TRBD2 TRBJ2-7 few TRBV7-2 CASSLAQNLAGVEQYF TGTGCCAGCAGCTTAGCGCAAAATCTAGCGGGAGTCGAGCAGTACTTC
- TRBJ2-3 few TRBV20-1 CSVGGRMGDTQYF TGCAGTGTAGGAGGGAGAATGGGAGATACGCAGTATTTT
TRBD2 TRBJ2-3 many TRBV7-6 CASSPTSGLAGPRTDTQYF TGTGCCAGCAGCCCCACAAGTGGACTAGCGGGACCCCGCACAGATACGCAGTATTTT
- TRBJ1-1 - TRBV9 CASSPRGRPNTEAFF TGTGCCAGCAGCCCGCGGGGACGGCCGAACACTGAAGCTTTCTTT
TRBD2 TRBJ2-7 few TRBV4-1 CASSQVGLAYEQYF TGCGCCAGCAGCCAGGTCGGACTAGCCTACGAGCAGTACTTC
- TRBJ2-2 - TRBV11-1 CASSLAALRPGELFF TGTGCCAGCAGCTTAGCGGCTCTCCGTCCCGGGGAGCTGTTTTTT
TRBD1 TRBJ1-2 many TRBV6-1 CASSQTGGYGYTF TGTGCCAGCAGCCAAACAGGGGGCTATGGCTACACCTTC
TRBD2 TRBJ2-1 many TRBV5-4 CASSLGGLVYEQFF TGTGCCAGCAGCTTGGGAGGACTAGTGTATGAGCAGTTCTTC
TRBD2 TRBJ2-2 many TRBV2 CASSGPGAGVGYPGELFF TGTGCCAGCAGTGGGCCGGGAGCGGGAGTTGGTTATCCCGGGGAGCTGTTTTTT
- TRBJ1-2 many TRBV30 CAWDGYYGYTF TGTGCCTGGGACGGATACTATGGCTACACCTTC
TRBD1 TRBJ2-4 - TRBV7-2 CASRRTGGASKNIQYF TGTGCCAGCAGGCGGACAGGGGGAGCATCCAAAAACATTCAGTACTTC
- TRBJ2-7 many TRBV18 CASSRSTPTYEQYF TGTGCCAGCTCACGTTCGACACCAACCTACGAGCAGTACTTC
- TRBJ1-3 - TRBV3-1 CASSHSTGATLSGNTIYF TGTGCCAGCAGCCATAGTACCGGGGCCACCCTTTCTGGAAACACCATATATTTT
- TRBJ2-1 few TRBV18 CASQSGHNEQFF TGTGCCAGCCAGAGCGGACACAATGAGCAGTTCTTC
TRBD1 TRBJ1-2 many TRBV20-1 CSAEGASPYTF TGCAGTGCTGAGGGGGCGTCGCCTTACACCTTC
TRBD1 TRBJ2-7 many TRBV20-1 CSARGRDRDRVYEQYF TGCAGTGCTAGAGGCCGGGACCGGGACAGGGTTTACGAGCAGTACTTC
TRBD1 TRBJ1-1 - TRBV25-1 CASSPMTGGTEAFF TGTGCCAGCAGTCCGATGACAGGGGGCACTGAAGCTTTCTTT
TRBD2 TRBJ2-7 many TRBV7-9 CAGRISGSSIEQYF TGTGCCGGTCGTATTAGCGGGAGTTCGATCGAGCAGTACTTC
- TRBJ2-1 many TRBV5-1 CASSLVSGAHEQFF TGCGCCAGCAGCTTGGTGTCAGGGGCCCATGAGCAGTTCTTC
- TRBJ1-5 few TRBV4-2 CASSQDHEDQPQHF TGTGCCAGCAGCCAAGATCACGAGGATCAGCCCCAGCATTTT
- TRBJ2-7 few TRBV27 CASSTRSYEQYF TGTGCCAGCAGCACTCGCTCCTACGAGCAGTACTTC
- TRBJ2-3 - TRBV20-1 CSARDGSTDTQYF TGCAGTGCTAGGGATGGGAGCACAGATACGCAGTATTTT
TRBD2 TRBJ2-4 few TRBV7-9 CASSLRGGRASKNIQYF TGTGCCAGCAGCCTCAGGGGCGGGAGGGCATCCAAAAACATTCAGTACTTC
- TRBJ2-3 many TRBV12-3/TRBV12-4 CASRSGFSTDTQYF TGTGCCAGCAGGTCAGGGTTTAGCACAGATACGCAGTATTTT
- TRBJ1-1 many TRBV28 CASTSNQVGATEAFF TGTGCCAGCACCTCAAACCAGGTCGGGGCCACTGAAGCTTTCTTT
- TRBJ1-1 many TRBV30 CAWSATLNTEAFF TGTGCCTGGAGTGCGACATTGAACACTGAAGCTTTCTTT
TRBD1 TRBJ1-5 many TRBV3-1 CASSYGQGGRNQPQHF TGTGCCAGCAGTTACGGACAGGGAGGTCGCAATCAGCCCCAGCATTTT
TRBD2 TRBJ2-3 many TRBV20-1 CSARVPSGTHTDTQYF TGCAGTGCTAGAGTGCCTAGCGGGACACACACAGATACGCAGTATTTT
- TRBJ1-2 few TRBV29-1 CSVAQILDGGYTF TGCAGCGTTGCACAGATACTAGATGGAGGCTACACCTTC
- TRBJ2-3 - TRBV7-2 CAGKMLGDTQYF TGTGCCGGTAAGATGCTTGGAGATACGCAGTATTTT
- TRBJ1-1 many TRBV3-1 CASSSVFRSFSQAFF TGTGCCAGCAGCTCCGTTTTTCGTTCCTTCAGCCAAGCTTTCTTT
- TRBJ2-5 many TRBV6-1 CASSQAQGWGETQYF TGTGCCAGCAGTCAAGCACAGGGCTGGGGGGAGACCCAGTACTTC